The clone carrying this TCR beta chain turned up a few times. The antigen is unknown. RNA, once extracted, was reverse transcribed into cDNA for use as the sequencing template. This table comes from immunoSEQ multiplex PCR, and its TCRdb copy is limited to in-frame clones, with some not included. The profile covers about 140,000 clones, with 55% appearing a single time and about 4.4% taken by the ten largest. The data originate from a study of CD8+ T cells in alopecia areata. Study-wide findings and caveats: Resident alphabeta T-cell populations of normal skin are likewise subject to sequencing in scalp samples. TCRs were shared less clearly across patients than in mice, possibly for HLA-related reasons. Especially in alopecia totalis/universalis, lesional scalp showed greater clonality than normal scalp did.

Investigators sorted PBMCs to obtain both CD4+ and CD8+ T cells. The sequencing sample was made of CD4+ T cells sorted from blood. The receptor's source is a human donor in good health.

CDR3: CASSQERVETQYF. The CDR3 DNA sequence: TGCGCCAGCAGCCAAGAAAGGGTCGAGACCCAGTACTTC. The V and J genes are TRBV4-1 and TRBJ2-5; the D is unclear. V lost 0 bases, J lost 5 bases, and 7 bases lay in between. In germline, CDR1 is MGHRA, CDR2 YSYEKL. The CDR3 sequence is 13 residues long.